The following is a T cell receptor (beta chain) sequence with its context. No antigen is known for it. Combining iRepertoire HTBI primers with Arm-PCR of CDR3 regions, the authors built TCR beta libraries. Each CDR3 protein gets one entry after TCRdb re-called the multiplex PCR reads with MiXCR. The repertoire holds about 340,000 distinct CDR3 sequences, with around a fifth as singletons. Trimming took 3 bases from V and 10 from J; bases not matched to a gene: 7. Germline CDR1 reads SGHDT; CDR2 reads YYEEEE. The CDR3 runs to 14 residues. The sample originates from a study of regulatory T cells in long-lasting Graves disease. Specified time point: persistent/refractory GD, antithyroid drugs over 5 years with positive TRAb. RNA isolated from PBMCs was used to make the TCR library. Overall study results and limits: Study was limited to peripheral blood, excluding thyroid tissue.

This material consisted of peripheral blood mononuclear cells (PBMCs), taken when the disease was refractory, from a patient treated with antithyroid drugs. This clonotype originated in a female donor with Graves disease. The V call is TRBV5-6, the J call TRBJ2-7; TRBD2 matches at 13 bases. The CDR3 is CASSSGTSGGVQYF. In DNA, the CDR3 is TGTGCCAGCAGCTCGGGCACTAGCGGGGGGGTCCAGTACTTC.